This TCR beta chain was identified during a study of shared clonotypes between healthy human individuals (TCRdb year 2020). A note on the overall study: The cohort comprised a couple of women and a few men aged 18 to 49 years. Different laboratories and diverse techniques were used to prepare libraries and sequence TCR repertoires, to increase sequencing depth and limit assay-specific biases. Per donor, leukapheresis produced somewhere between about 0.9 and 9 billion PBMCs. Blood TCR repertoires of a handful of healthy adults were deeply sequenced to estimate repertoire size and the extent of clonotype sharing between individuals. For each donor, CD4 naive and CD4 memory were each run on three plates, CD8 naive on two plates, and CD8 memory on one plate.

Using the deep immunoSEQ assay, TCR CDR3 regions were amplified from genomic DNA by multiplex PCR. Extracted genomic DNA from each cell subset was spread evenly across all wells of several immunoSEQ 96-well plates, with each plate serving as a replicate. For sorted subsets, 150 to 250 ng of genomic DNA, equivalent to some 33,000 T cell genomes, went into each replicate PCR. The purified libraries were quantified using a Qubit 3.0 fluorometer, sized with a Bioanalyzer 2100, and then quantified again using the KAPA Library Quantification kit. Every immunoSEQ 96-well plate was sequenced on a dedicated single-read 150-cycle Illumina NextSeq 550 flow cell. In the original analysis: Because the immunoSEQ output held only junctional sequences and lacked quality scores, the filtering could not match the filtering applied to full-length reads. To assign V/J genes and CDR3, sequences were annotated using PyIR, a Python wrapper for IgBLAST v1.9, with IMGT germline references. Any read was removed if the V/J assignment was weak (E-value above 1e-6), the CDR3 was missing, or the read contained stop codons, out-of-frame junctions, or ambiguous translated residues. V3J clonotypes were defined as sequences sharing an identical inferred V gene, J gene, and CDR3 amino acid sequence. The percentage overlap between two repertoires was calculated by dividing the number of shared unique clonotypes by the size of the smaller repertoire. Three approaches were used to assess repertoire richness: RTK rarefaction, the Chao1 estimator, and Recon v2.1 estimates of unobserved clonotypes. OLGA was used to compute generation probabilities for all TCRbeta clonotypes that the gDNA method yielded from a handful of donors. The clones in this table, taken by TCRdb from immuneACCESS, are in-frame only. Not every clone is retained; where verified, under half of the shortfall comes from an unresolved V gene, and the cause of the rest is unknown. That table furnishes V, J and clone size, whereas the DNA furnished D and trimming. Across this sample there are a few million clones, with roughly 93% seen only once. In total, the top ten clones hold 0.39% of the sample.

A word on this clone: Its cognate antigen has yet to be identified. Per-nucleotide qualities are absent, and no much larger clonotype sits a single base away. Other DNA sequences from this sample encode an identical CDR3 as well.

Findings and caveats that apply to the study as a whole: Sampling was limited to blood, and TCR repertoires in tissue likely differ from TCR repertoires in blood. Compared with non-shared clonotypes, the clonotypes found in all four sorted-subset donors had higher generation probabilities. Naive subsets generally had larger estimated clonotype richness than memory subsets did. Pairwise subsampling led to the expectation that sequencing depth would affect the degree of clonotype sharing among donors. Even with the large sequencing depth, rarefaction of the sorted-subset datasets indicated that sequencing was incomplete. Across four donors, approximately 5% of naive CD4, more than 3% of naive CD8, about 2.3% of memory CD4, and under 0.45% of memory CD8 clonotypes were shared. Because the study included only a small number of donors, the genetic and exposure-history diversity represented was limited.

Trimming at the junction amounts to 6 bases on V and 4 bases on J, and the germline ends lie 7 bases apart. The germline V gene specifies MDHEN as CDR1 and SYDVKM as CDR2. The CDR3 sequence holds 13 residues, the cysteine and phenylalanine included. The kept DNA is CDR3 alone, 39 bases in frame from the first base. Donors were healthy HIV-negative adults with no recently reported acute infections or vaccinations. Only Caucasian adults living in Nashville, Tennessee, USA were represented among the donors. CD4+ T cells were enriched through magnetic negative selection, after which naive cells were positively selected on CD45RA and the remaining negative fraction served as the memory subset. After blood collection by leukapheresis, PBMCs were isolated using Ficoll-Histopaque density gradient centrifugation and then cryopreserved in the vapor phase of liquid nitrogen. Analytical flow cytometry was used to check the purity and quantity of each magnetically sorted T cell population. Genomic DNA was isolated from each sorted fraction and quantified by UV absorbance on a Nanodrop 2000c.

The V and J segments used are TRBV28 and TRBJ2-6; the D gene is unclear. The sequenced sample consisted of naive CD4+ T cells from PBMCs. The sample's cell subset or site label, in plain terms: CD45RA+ positively selected. The source of this sequence is a man aged 18-30 years in good health. Some clones in this sample may be carry-over from other donors' samples. The DNA sequence is as follows: TGTGCCAGCAGCCGCCCCGGGGCCAACGTCCTGACTTTC. This is translated as CASSRPGANVLTF.